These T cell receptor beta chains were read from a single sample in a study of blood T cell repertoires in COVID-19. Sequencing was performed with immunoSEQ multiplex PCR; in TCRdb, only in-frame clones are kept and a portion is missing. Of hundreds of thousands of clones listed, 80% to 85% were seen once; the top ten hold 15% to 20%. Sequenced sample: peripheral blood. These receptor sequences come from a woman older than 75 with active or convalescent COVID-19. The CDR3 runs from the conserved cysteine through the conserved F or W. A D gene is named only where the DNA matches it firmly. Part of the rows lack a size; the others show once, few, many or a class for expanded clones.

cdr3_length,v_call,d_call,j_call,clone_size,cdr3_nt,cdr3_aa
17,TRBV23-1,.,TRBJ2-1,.,TGCGCCAGGGAACTTACAGGGCCAAAGGGCTCCTACAATGAGCAGTTCTTC,CARELTGPKGSYNEQFF
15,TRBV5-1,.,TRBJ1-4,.,TGCGCCAGCAGCGCGTTGGCGGGGCCGAATGAAAAACTGTTTTTT,CASSALAGPNEKLFF
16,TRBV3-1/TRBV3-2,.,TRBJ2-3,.,TGTGCCAGCAGCCACAGGGCAGGTAGAAGCACAGATACGCAGTATTTT,CASSHRAGRSTDTQYF
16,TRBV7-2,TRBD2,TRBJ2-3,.,TGTGCCAGCAGCTTAATCGTCGGCGGGAGGGCAGATACGCAGTATTTT,CASSLIVGGRADTQYF
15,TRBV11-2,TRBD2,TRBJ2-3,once,TGTGCCAGCAGCTCATGGACTAGCGTAACAGATACGCAGTATTTT,CASSSWTSVTDTQYF
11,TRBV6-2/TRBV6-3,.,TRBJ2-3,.,TGTGCCAGCAGTTTAGGGAGGACGCAGTATTTT,CASSLGRTQYF
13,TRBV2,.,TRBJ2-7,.,TGTGCCAGCAAAGGAGACAGCCGTTACGAGCAGTACTTC,CASKGDSRYEQYF
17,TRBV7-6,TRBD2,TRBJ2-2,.,TGTGCCAGCAGCTTCGGCGGGGGATTCCGGAGCACCGGGGAGCTGTTTTTT,CASSFGGGFRSTGELFF
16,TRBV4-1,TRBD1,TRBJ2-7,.,TGCGCCAGCAGCTATCAACAGCAGGGGGCGTTCAACGAGCAGTACTTC,CASSYQQQGAFNEQYF
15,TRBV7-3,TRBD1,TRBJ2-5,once,TGTGCCAGCAGCTTAGGGGCAGGGGGCGAAGAGACCCAGTACTTC,CASSLGAGGEETQYF
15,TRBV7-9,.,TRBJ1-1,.,TGTGCCAGCAGCTTAGCTGGACAGCCGAACACTGAAGCTTTCTTT,CASSLAGQPNTEAFF
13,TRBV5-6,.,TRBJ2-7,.,TGTGCCAGCAGCTTGGGGGTTGGAGACGAGCAGTACTTC,CASSLGVGDEQYF
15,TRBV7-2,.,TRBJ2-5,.,TGTGCCAGCAGCCTCGGGGCGGGGCGTTGGGAGACCCAGTACTTC,CASSLGAGRWETQYF
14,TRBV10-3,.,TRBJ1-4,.,TGTGCCATCAGTGAGGGCGGATCTAATGAAAAACTGTTTTTT,CAISEGGSNEKLFF
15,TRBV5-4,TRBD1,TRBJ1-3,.,TGTGCCAGCAGCACTCGGACAGGGAACGGAAACACCATATATTTT,CASSTRTGNGNTIYF
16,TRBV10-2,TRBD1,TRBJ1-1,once,TGCGCCAGCGGTAGGACAGGGGCTTTCCCGAACACTGAAGCTTTCTTT,CASGRTGAFPNTEAFF
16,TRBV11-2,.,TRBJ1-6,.,TGTGCCAGCAGCTTGCCCCCCCGTGCGGGGAATTCACCCCTCCACTTT,CASSLPPRAGNSPLHF
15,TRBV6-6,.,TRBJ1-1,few,TGTGCCAGCAGTTACGCAGGAACAACGAACACTGAAGCTTTCTTT,CASSYAGTTNTEAFF
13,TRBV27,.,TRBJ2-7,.,TGTGCCAGCAGTAAGGACGGGAGCTACGAGCAGTACTTC,CASSKDGSYEQYF
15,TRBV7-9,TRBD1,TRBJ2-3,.,TGTGCCAGCAGCTTGGACAGGGTGAGCACAGATACGCAGTATTTT,CASSLDRVSTDTQYF
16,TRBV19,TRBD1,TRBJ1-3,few,TGTGCCAGTACCCCCCAGGGGGCGCAAGCTGGAAACACCATATATTTT,CASTPQGAQAGNTIYF
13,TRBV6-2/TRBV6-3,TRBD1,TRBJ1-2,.,TGTGCCAGCAGCCCGACAGGGGACTATGGCTACACCTTC,CASSPTGDYGYTF
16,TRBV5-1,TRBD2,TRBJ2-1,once,TGCGCCAGCAGCTTGGTACCTAGCGGGAGTCTTAGTGAGCAGTTCTTC,CASSLVPSGSLSEQFF
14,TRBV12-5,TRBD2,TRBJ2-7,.,TGTGCTAGTGGTTTGGTACGGAGCGGGAGCGAGCAGTACTTC,CASGLVRSGSEQYF
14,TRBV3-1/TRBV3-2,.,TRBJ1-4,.,TGTGCCAGCAGCCACAGGGCCACTAATGAAAAACTGTTTTTT,CASSHRATNEKLFF
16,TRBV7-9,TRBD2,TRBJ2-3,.,TGTGCCAGCAGGGCCCGGGCTAGCGGTTCCACAGATACGCAGTATTTT,CASRARASGSTDTQYF
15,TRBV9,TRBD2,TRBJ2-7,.,TGTGCCAGCAGCGCTCAGACTAGCGGCCCCTACGAGCAGTACTTC,CASSAQTSGPYEQYF
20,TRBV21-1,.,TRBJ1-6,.,TGTGCCAGCAGCAAAGCTATCGGACAGGGTACAGTGTCCTATAATTCACCCCTCCACTTT,CASSKAIGQGTVSYNSPLHF
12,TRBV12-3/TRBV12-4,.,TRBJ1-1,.,TGTGCCAGCAGTTTAGGGGCAGTTGAAGCTTTCTTT,CASSLGAVEAFF
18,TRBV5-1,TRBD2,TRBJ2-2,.,TGCGCCAGCAGCTTGGTGGGACTAGCGGGGTCAAGCACCGGGGAGCTGTTTTTT,CASSLVGLAGSSTGELFF
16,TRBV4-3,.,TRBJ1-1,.,TGCGCCAGCAGCCAAGATCGGAACACAGAGGGCACTGAAGCTTTCTTT,CASSQDRNTEGTEAFF
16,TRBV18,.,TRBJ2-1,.,TGTGCCAGCTCACCCGGGGGCGGGAGCTCCTACAATGAGCAGTTCTTC,CASSPGGGSSYNEQFF
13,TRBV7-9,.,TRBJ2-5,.,TGTGCCAGCAGCTTATCGCAGCAAGAGACCCAGTACTTC,CASSLSQQETQYF
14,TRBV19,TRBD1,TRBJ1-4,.,TGTGCCAGTAGGAGACAGGGGGCCAAGGAAAAACTGTTTTTT,CASRRQGAKEKLFF
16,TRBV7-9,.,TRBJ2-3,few,TGTGCCAGCAGCTTAGGGACAAAGAGTAGCACAGATACGCAGTATTTT,CASSLGTKSSTDTQYF
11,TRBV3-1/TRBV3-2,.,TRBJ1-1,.,TGTGCCAGCAGCAAGGGGTTATGGGCTTTCTTT,CASSKGLWAFF
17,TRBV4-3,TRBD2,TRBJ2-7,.,TGCGCCAGCAGCCAAGACGCTGGGACTAGCGGGGGGGCCGAACAGTACTTC,CASSQDAGTSGGAEQYF
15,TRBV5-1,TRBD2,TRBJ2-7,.,TGCGCCAGCAGCTTGACACTAGCGGGAGTTCTCGAGCAGTACTTC,CASSLTLAGVLEQYF
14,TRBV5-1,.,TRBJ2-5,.,TGCGCCACGGGATTGGGTGGGGTTCAAGAGACCCAGTACTTC,CATGLGGVQETQYF
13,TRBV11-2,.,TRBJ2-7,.,TGTGCCAGCAGCTTTACCCCTAGATACGAGCAGTACTTC,CASSFTPRYEQYF
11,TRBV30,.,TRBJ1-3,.,TGTGCCTGGAGTGAAGGAGACACCATATATTTT,CAWSEGDTIYF
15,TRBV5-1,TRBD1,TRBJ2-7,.,TGCGCCAGCAGCTTAAGACAGGGGGCGCTCTACGAGCAGTACTTC,CASSLRQGALYEQYF
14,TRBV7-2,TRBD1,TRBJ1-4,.,TGTGCCAGCAGCTTGAGGGGGCGAGGTGAAAAACTGTTTTTT,CASSLRGRGEKLFF
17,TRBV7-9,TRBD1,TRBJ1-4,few,TGTGCCAGCAGCCCGGGACAGGGGGCCGGTAGTAATGAAAAACTGTTTTTT,CASSPGQGAGSNEKLFF
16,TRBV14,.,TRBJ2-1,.,TGTGCCAGCAGCCAAGAACTAGCTTCGTCCTACAATGAGCAGTTCTTC,CASSQELASSYNEQFF
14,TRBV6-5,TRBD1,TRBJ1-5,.,TGTGCCAGCAGTCAACAGGGGAGCAATCAGCCCCAGCATTTT,CASSQQGSNQPQHF
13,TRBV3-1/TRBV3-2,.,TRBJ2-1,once,TGTGCCAGCAGCCAGAACAGGGGGGGTGAGCAGTTCTTC,CASSQNRGGEQFF
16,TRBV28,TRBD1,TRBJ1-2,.,TGTGCCAGCAGACCCCGGGACAGGGGGCGAGAGTATGGCTACACCTTC,CASRPRDRGREYGYTF
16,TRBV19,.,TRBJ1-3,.,TGTGCCAGTAGTATAGATGGAACAGACTCTGGAAACACCATATATTTT,CASSIDGTDSGNTIYF
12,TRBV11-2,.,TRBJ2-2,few,TGTGCCAGCAGACCCTCCCAGGGGGAGCTGTTTTTT,CASRPSQGELFF